Shown below are 21 T cell receptor beta chains from a single sample sequenced in a study of blood T cell repertoires in COVID-19. Data came from immunoSEQ multiplex PCR; TCRdb stores just in-frame clones and leaves some out. The sample includes roughly 200,000 clones, 75% to 90% of them seen just once. The sample taken for sequencing was peripheral blood. Receptors were obtained from a human donor with active or convalescent COVID-19. The donor label of this sample is uncertain.

V usage is TRBV18 and J usage is TRBJ2-7; 8 bases fit TRBD1. J gave up 3 bases and V 4 bases, and 2 bases lay outside the gene matches. The CDR3 is 13 amino acids. Per germline, CDR1 KGHSH and CDR2 LQKENI. The CDR3 is CASSLGQVYEQYF. DNA of the CDR3: TGTGCCAGCTCACTGGGACAGGTCTACGAGCAGTACTTC.

The chain recombines TRBV5-1 with TRBJ1-4, with 7 bases that match TRBD1. This CDR3 is built from 14 residues. V shed 0 bases and J 8 bases; nucleotides not matched to a gene: 4. In germline, CDR1 is SGHRS, CDR2 YFSETQ. Here the CDR3 DNA reads TGCGCCAGCAGCTTGGGAGGGGGCGACGAAAAACTGTTTTTT. This codes for CASSLGGGDEKLFF.

The rearrangement uses TRBV7-3 and TRBJ2-7; 7 bases are shared with TRBD2. With 0 bases clipped from V and 6 bases from J, the junction kept 2 bases outside the gene matches. CDR1 and CDR2 (germline): SGHTA, FQGTGA. The CDR3 contains 13 residues. The CDR3 nucleotides are TGTGCCAGCAGCTTAACGGGGGAGGGCGAGCAGTACTTC. This codes for CASSLTGEGEQYF. Full variable domain (missing parts from reference TRBV7-3 and TRBJ2-7): GAGVSQTPSNKVTEKGKYVELRCDPISGHTALYWYRQSLGQGPEFLIYFQGTGAADDSGLPNDRFFAVRPEGSVSTLKIQRTERGDSAVYLCASSLTGEGEQYFGPGTRLTVT.

The CDR3 nucleotides are TGTGCCAGCAGCTTAGATCGGGACAGGGGCTATGGCTACACCTTC. Translating it yields CASSLDRDRGYGYTF. The V gene is TRBV7-2, the J gene TRBJ1-2, with 10 bases lining up with TRBD1. V lost 1 base and J lost 4; bases outside the gene matches: 3. CDR1 and CDR2 from the germline V gene are SGHTA and FQGNSA. CDR3 size: 15 residues. The whole variable domain, remainder taken from reference TRBV7-2 and TRBJ1-2, is GAGVSQSPSNKVTEKGKDVELRCDPISGHTALYWYRQSLGQGLEFLIYFQGNSAPDKSGLPSDRFSAERTGGSVSTLTIQRTQQEDSAVYLCASSLDRDRGYGYTFGSGTRLTVV.

The chain combines TRBV4-3 with TRBJ2-1; D gene unclear. The V end was cut by 0 bases, the J end by 6 bases, with 6 bases between. The CDR3 consists of 13 residues. CDR1 is LGHNA, CDR2 YSLEER, per germline. CDR3 amino acids: CASSQEARNEQFF. The CDR3 nucleotides are TGCGCCAGCAGCCAAGAGGCACGCAATGAGCAGTTCTTC.

The J gene is TRBJ2-7, the V gene TRBV3-1 (or the pseudogene TRBV3-2), with 11 bases identical to TRBD1. The CDR3 has 15 residues. Losses at the gene ends were 5 bases for V and 4 bases for J; bases not matched to a gene: 7. Germline CDR1 is LGHDT and CDR2 is YNNKEL (reference sequence). CDR3 residues: CASSTPGTGGYEQYF. CDR3 in DNA: TGTGCCAGCAGCACGCCCGGGACAGGGGGTTACGAGCAGTACTTC.

J is TRBJ2-3 and V is TRBV4-1, with 10 nucleotides matching TRBD2. The CDR3 runs to 16 residues. Per germline, CDR1 MGHRA and CDR2 YSYEKL. With V trimmed by 4 bases and J by 7 bases, 11 bases remained unmatched. Here the CDR3 DNA reads TGCGCCAGCAGCCTCGAAACTGTAGCGGGGGGTTATACGCAGTATTTT. Translation: CASSLETVAGGYTQYF.

The J gene is TRBJ2-1, the V gene TRBV5-1, with a tentative D call TRBD2 (5 bases). The CDR3 is 15 amino acids. Germline CDR1 and CDR2: SGHRS and YFSETQ. V was pared by 0 bases and J by 10 bases, with 17 bases between. The CDR3 DNA reads TGCGCCAGCAGCTTGGCCGAGGGCCGACGCGGAGAGCAGTTCTTC. Translating it yields CASSLAEGRRGEQFF. Complete variable domain (other parts from reference TRBV5-1 and TRBJ2-1): KAGVTQTPRYLIKTRGQQVTLSCSPISGHRSVSWYQQTPGQGLQFLFEYFSETQRNKGNFPGRFSGRQFSNSRSEMNVSTLELGDSALYLCASSLAEGRRGEQFFGPGTRLTVL.

The rearrangement uses TRBV11-2 and TRBJ1-3; D unresolved. Germline V gene lookup returns CDR1 SGHAT and CDR2 FQNNGV. The CDR3 runs to 15 residues. The germline V and J ends were trimmed by 0 bases and 2 bases, with 8 bases remaining between them. CDR3 residues: CASSLEGWPGNTIYF. The CDR3 DNA is TGTGCCAGCAGCTTAGAGGGCTGGCCTGGAAACACCATATATTTT. The complete variable domain, with remaining parts taken from reference TRBV11-2 and TRBJ1-3, reads EAGVAQSPRYKIIEKRQSVAFWCNPISGHATLYWYQQILGQGPKLLIQFQNNGVVDDSQLPKDRFSAERLKGVDSTLKIQPAKLEDSAVYLCASSLEGWPGNTIYFGEGSWLTVV.

The chain links TRBV5-5 to TRBJ1-4; D is possibly TRBD1 (6 bases). The CDR3 length is 15 residues. CDR1 SGHKS and CDR2 YYEKEE come from the germline V gene (reference sequence). V dropped 1 base and J dropped 3 bases, with 10 bases sitting between them. CDR3 nucleotides: TGTGCCAGCAGCTTGATGGGGGCAGCTAATGAAAAACTGTTTTTT. It codes for CASSLMGAANEKLFF.

The chain couples TRBV5-8 to TRBJ2-2, with TRBD2 matching 14 bases. Germline CDR1 SGHTS, CDR2 YDEGEE. V dropped 3 bases and J dropped 9; count of bases not matched to a gene: 7. This CDR3 contains 16 residues. DNA for the CDR3: TGTGCCAGCAGCTCGGGACTAGCGGGAGTAGTCAGGGAGCTGTTTTTT. This translates into CASSSGLAGVVRELFF.

The chain uses TRBV11-2 and TRBJ2-1; 12 bases are shared with TRBD2. This CDR3 region has 16 residues. V trimming: 3 bases; J trimming: 7 bases; junction bases outside the gene matches: 7. CDR1 and CDR2 (germline): SGHAT, FQNNGV. The DNA for the CDR3 is TGTGCCAGCAGCTTTGCTAGCGGGAGGGCCAGGAATGAGCAGTTCTTC. Its protein product is CASSFASGRARNEQFF.

The chain links TRBV2 to TRBJ2-3, with D tentatively TRBD2 (5 bases). CDR1 and CDR2 from the germline V gene are SNHLY and FYNNEI. This CDR3 region has 13 residues. With 5 bases removed from V and 2 bases from J, the gap between germline ends came to 8 bases. This CDR3 is CASSSDFTDTQYF. The CDR3 coding sequence is TGTGCCAGCAGTTCGGACTTCACAGATACGCAGTATTTT.

CDR3 coding DNA: TGTGCCAGTAGTACCAGGCAGGGGTACAATCAGCCCCAGCATTTT. Protein sequence: CASSTRQGYNQPQHF. This chain joins TRBV19 and TRBJ1-5; D perhaps matches TRBD1 (6 bases). The CDR3 runs to 15 residues. Between the trimmed V and J ends, which lost 4 bases and 3 bases, there was a span of 13 bases. Germline CDR1 reads LNHDA; CDR2 reads SQIVND (reference sequence). The variable domain in full, with the rest retrieved from reference TRBV19 and TRBJ1-5, is DGGITQSPKYLFRKEGQNVTLSCEQNLNHDAMYWYRQDPGQGLRLIYYSQIVNDFQKGDIAEGYSVSREKKESFPLTVTSAQKNPTAFYLCASSTRQGYNQPQHFGDGTRLSIL.

The chain joins TRBV6-5 to TRBJ1-5; perhaps TRBD1 as D (5 bases). This CDR3 comprises 12 residues. CDR1 is MNHEY and CDR2 is SVGAGI in the germline V gene. V was shortened by 6 bases and J by 11 bases, with 14 bases between the two germline ends. The CDR3: CASSSQERTQHF. DNA of the CDR3: TGTGCCAGCAGCTCACAGGAGAGGACCCAGCATTTT.

The chain employs TRBV5-4 and TRBJ1-4; 8 bases are shared with TRBD1. Trimming removed 5 bases from V and 7 bases from J; junction bases left unmatched: 10. CDR1 and CDR2 from the germline V gene are SGHNT and YYREEE (reference sequence). The CDR3 is made up of 15 amino acids. The CDR3 reads CASRQTGDSAEKLFF. The CDR3 nucleotides are TGTGCCAGCAGACAGACAGGGGACAGTGCTGAAAAACTGTTTTTT.

The gene calls are TRBV4-1 and TRBJ2-2; no firm D call. CDR3 length equals 18 residues. With 1 base removed from V and 5 bases from J, the gap between germline ends came to 20 bases. Germline V gene data show CDR1 as MGHRA and CDR2 as YSYEKL. CDR3 in DNA: TGCGCCAGCAGCCAAGGGTTAGGAGTAGGCCTAGGAACCGGGGAGCTGTTTTTT. Translation: CASSQGLGVGLGTGELFF.

This rearrangement joins TRBV7-2 to TRBJ1-2; 7 bases map to TRBD1. CDR1 and CDR2 (germline): SGHTA, FQGNSA. This CDR3 comprises 13 residues. Trimming cost V 5 bases and J 3 bases; bases outside gene matches: 3. The CDR3 loop reads CASSRQGDYGYTF. The CDR3 DNA reads TGTGCCAGCAGCCGACAGGGCGACTATGGCTACACCTTC.

This rearrangement joins TRBV29-1 to TRBJ1-4; D remains ambiguous. Looked up from germline, CDR1 is SQVTM and CDR2 is ANQGSEA. With 7 bases removed from V and 0 bases from J, the gap between germline ends came to 9 bases. CDR3 size: 13 residues. The CDR3 nucleotides read TGCAGCGCCCGAGACACAACTAATGAAAAACTGTTTTTT. Protein product: CSARDTTNEKLFF.

The chain employs TRBV28 and TRBJ1-5, with 7 bases aligning to TRBD1. Germline lookup yields CDR1 MDHEN and CDR2 SYDVKM. Germline trimming cut 6 bases from V and 0 bases from J; bases unmatched to any gene: 2. The CDR3 has 14 amino acids. The CDR3 reads CASRQGNSNQPQHF. The CDR3 coding sequence is TGTGCCAGCAGACAGGGGAATAGCAATCAGCCCCAGCATTTT.

The chain links TRBV7-9 to TRBJ1-6; 11 bases map to TRBD1. Germline CDR1 is SEHNR and CDR2 is FQNEAQ (reference sequence). CDR3 length: 15 amino acids. V lost 4 bases and J lost 10; bases outside the gene matches: 6. The CDR3 loop reads CASSSDRGPESPLHF. Here the CDR3 DNA reads TGTGCCAGCAGCTCGGACAGGGGGCCTGAGTCACCCCTCCACTTT.